This T cell receptor beta chain was sequenced for a study of cytomegalovirus exposure and HLA in healthy donors. This clone occurred a few times. As yet, its antigen is unknown. V lost 0 bases, J lost 0 bases, and 7 bases lay in between. CDR3 length: 15 amino acids. The V gene's germline CDR1 is SGDLS and CDR2 YYNGEE. Primers included in the PCR were 60 Vbeta and 13 Jbeta primers. Measured with immunoSEQ multiplex PCR; TCRdb has only the in-frame clones, and not every one. The data hold 120,000 or so clones, with 17% observed a single time. Whole-study findings and limits: A link between a missense DCLRE1C variant and TCR beta V- and J-gene trimming emerged from a later analysis.

The origin of this receptor is a female donor in good health and CMV-seropositive. This chain links TRBV9 with TRBJ2-1; D unclear. Sequencing input: PBMCs. As DNA, the CDR3 is TGTGCCAGCAGCGTAGACGTGAGCTCCTACAATGAGCAGTTCTTC. This codes for CASSVDVSSYNEQFF.